This passage covers 8 T cell receptor beta chains from one sample sequenced in a study of blood T cell repertoires in COVID-19. Measured with immunoSEQ multiplex PCR; TCRdb has only the in-frame clones, and not every one. This sample carries around 60,000 clones, 72% of them seen once, and the ten largest clones take around 4.8%. The source material was peripheral blood. The source of these receptors is a woman in her 70s with COVID-19, enrolled during active disease.

This clone came up a few times. The chain carries TRBV18 and TRBJ2-5; D possibly corresponds to TRBD1 (6 bases). The V gene's germline CDR1 is KGHSH and CDR2 LQKENI. This CDR3 has 16 amino acids. Trimming took off 3 bases at V and 4 bases at J, with 18 bases between the two ends. CDR3 bases: TGTGCCAGCTCACCCATCAGGGGCCGGGTCGGAGAGACCCAGTACTTC. Amino acid sequence: CASSPIRGRVGETQYF.

The rearrangement uses TRBV24-1 and TRBJ2-1; 12 bases are a match to TRBD1. The CDR3 is made up of 18 amino acids. Per the germline V gene, CDR1 is KGHDR and CDR2 is SFDVKD. With V trimmed by 3 bases and J by 5 bases, 10 bases remained unmatched. Here the CDR3 reads CATSDPQGTGGANNEQFF. In DNA form, the CDR3 reads TGTGCCACCAGTGATCCCCAGGGGACAGGGGGCGCTAACAATGAGCAGTTCTTC.

The rearrangement links TRBV27 to TRBJ2-1; D may be TRBD1 (6 bases). There are 20 residues in the CDR3. Germline CDR1 and CDR2: MNHEY and SMNVEV (reference sequence). V was clipped by 4 bases and J by 9 bases, with 34 bases between them. CDR3 sequence: CASSSDTNQGSRGRRGEQFF. Written as DNA, the CDR3 is TGTGCCAGCAGTTCAGATACGAACCAAGGTTCCCGGGGTCGCAGGGGTGAGCAGTTCTTC.

The rearrangement joins TRBV21-1 to TRBJ2-7; the D call in the table, TRBD2, was not verified against the DNA. TRBV21-1 is deemed a pseudogene. CDR3 length equals 17 residues. The CDR3 loop is CARPMVLGIAGVYEQYV. The CDR3 region has the DNA TGTGCCCGCCCGATGGTTTTGGGCATAGCGGGGGTCTACGAGCAGTACGTC.

This clone is a singleton in its sample. The chain is built from TRBV7-9 and TRBJ2-1, with 9 bases that match TRBD2. The CDR3 has 16 residues. The germline V gene has CDR1 SEHNR and CDR2 FQNEAQ (reference sequence). V shed 1 base, J shed 4 bases, and the junction held 5 bases outside the gene matches. Here the CDR3 DNA reads TGTGCCAGCAGCTTAGTCGGCAGCGGGGGGTACAATGAGCAGTTCTTC. It yields the protein CASSLVGSGGYNEQFF.

The chain employs TRBV19 and TRBJ1-2, with 7 bases identical to TRBD1. The CDR3 sequence is 13 residues long. Germline lookup yields CDR1 LNHDA and CDR2 SQIVND (reference sequence). Trimming removed 5 bases from V and 7 bases from J; junction bases left unmatched: 7. This chain's CDR3 is CASSVNRGSGYTF. The CDR3 DNA follows: TGTGCCAGTAGTGTAAACAGGGGAAGTGGCTACACCTTC. The variable domain in full, with the rest retrieved from reference TRBV19 and TRBJ1-2, is DGGITQSPKYLFRKEGQNVTLSCEQNLNHDAMYWYRQDPGQGLRLIYYSQIVNDFQKGDIAEGYSVSREKKESFPLTVTSAQKNPTAFYLCASSVNRGSGYTFGSGTRLTVV.

V and J are TRBV5-1 and TRBJ1-1; 7 nucleotides agree with TRBD1. The CDR3 consists of 15 residues. Germline V gene data show CDR1 as SGHRS and CDR2 as YFSETQ. Losses at the gene ends were 4 bases for V and 4 bases for J; bases not matched to a gene: 10. The CDR3, as DNA: TGCGCCAGCAGCACCCCCCAGGGGGGAGGCACTGAAGCTTTCTTT. Amino acid sequence: CASSTPQGGGTEAFF.

The chain carries TRBV6-5 and TRBJ1-5; possibly TRBD1 for D (6 bases). The germline CDR1 and CDR2 sequences are MNHEY and SVGAGI. The CDR3 is 15 amino acids. V was shortened by 10 bases and J by 0 bases, with 16 bases between the two germline ends. CDR3 nucleotides: TGTGCCACCGCGACAGGATCGGTTAGCAATCAGCCCCAGCATTTT. Its protein is CATATGSVSNQPQHF.